The 21 T cell receptor beta chains presented below share a single source sample, sequenced in a study of cytomegalovirus exposure and HLA in healthy donors. Use of 60 Vbeta and 13 Jbeta primers characterized the PCR. Profiling relied on immunoSEQ multiplex PCR, and the TCRdb table lists in-frame clones only, not all of them. The sample has tens of thousands of clones, more than 50% seen once. The sample taken for sequencing was PBMCs. The receptor set was obtained from a woman between 35 and 50 years old in good health and CMV-seropositive.

This clone has a single count. The chain combines TRBV2 with TRBJ1-2, with 8 bases lining up with TRBD1. The CDR3 is 14 amino acids. The germline V gene encodes CDR1 SNHLY and CDR2 FYNNEI. With V trimmed by 6 bases and J by 4 bases, 7 bases remained unmatched. DNA for the CDR3: TGTGCCAGCAGGTTCCAGGGGGCTAGCTATGGCTACACCTTC. This codes for CASRFQGASYGYTF. Full variable domain (remainder filled in from reference TRBV2 and TRBJ1-2): EPEVTQTPSHQVTQMGQEVILRCVPISNHLYFYWYRQILGQKVEFLVSFYNNEISEKSEIFDDQFSVERPDGSNFTLKIRSTKLEDSAMYFCASRFQGASYGYTFGSGTRLTVV.

V is TRBV10-2 and J is TRBJ2-3, with 8 bases aligning to TRBD1. This CDR3 spans 14 amino acids. From germline, CDR1 is WSHSY and CDR2 SAAADI. V lost 3 bases, J lost 4 bases, and 3 bases stayed unmatched. The CDR3 coding sequence is TGCGCCAGCAGTGAAACAGGGGGTTCAGATACGCAGTATTTT. This gives the protein CASSETGGSDTQYF.

This clone was found a few times. The V and J genes are TRBV19 and TRBJ1-1, with TRBD1 matching 7 bases. The CDR3 covers 13 residues. J lost 3 bases, V lost 9 bases, and 7 bases had no gene match. Germline CDR1 is LNHDA and CDR2 is SQIVND (reference sequence). The CDR3 here is CASLQGSDTEAFF. The CDR3 nucleotides read TGTGCCAGCCTACAGGGGTCGGACACTGAAGCTTTCTTT.

The gene calls are TRBV5-4 and TRBJ2-3; 11 bases fit TRBD1. V lost 3 bases, J lost 4 bases, and 7 bases stayed unmatched. This CDR3 has 16 amino acids. From germline, CDR1 is SGHNT and CDR2 YYREEE (reference sequence). CDR3 in amino acids: CASSSGQGGGADTQYF. CDR3 in DNA: TGTGCCAGCAGCTCGGGACAGGGGGGAGGGGCAGATACGCAGTATTTT.

The genes are TRBV5-8 and TRBJ1-2; the D gene is possibly TRBD1 (6 bases). Trimming left V 4 bases short and J 4 bases short, with 17 bases between. The CDR3 length is 15 residues. Germline V gene sequence: CDR1 SGHTS, CDR2 YDEGEE. CDR3 sequence reads: CASSARTALVYGYTF. The DNA for the CDR3 is TGTGCCAGCAGCGCCCGGACAGCCTTGGTCTATGGCTACACCTTC.

This clone was seen a handful of times. This chain uses TRBV5-4 with TRBJ1-6; the D gene is possibly TRBD1 (6 bases). Germline assignment: CDR1 SGHNT and CDR2 YYREEE (reference sequence). There are 16 residues in the CDR3. V gave up 4 bases and J gave up 2 bases, with 13 bases separating them. For the CDR3, the DNA is TGTGCCAGCAGCCCAGACAGGCGGACCTATAATTCACCCCTCCACTTT. This codes for CASSPDRRTYNSPLHF.

The V call is TRBV12-5, the J call TRBJ2-7; TRBD1 matches at 9 bases. The CDR3 extends over 15 amino acids. V was clipped by 4 bases and J by 2 bases; unmatched bases: 6. From germline, CDR1 is LGHNT and CDR2 FRNRAP. CDR3 residues: CASGSGQGFAYEQYF. The CDR3 DNA reads as TGTGCTAGTGGTTCCGGACAGGGGTTCGCCTACGAGCAGTACTTC.

This CDR3 reads CASSLLAGQLYEQYF. CDR3 sequence (DNA): TGTGCCAGCAGCTTACTCGCGGGGCAACTCTACGAGCAGTACTTC. V gene TRBV7-8 combines with J gene TRBJ2-7; tentatively, D is TRBD2 (6 bases). The germline CDR1 and CDR2 sequences are SGHVS and FQNEAQ. V lost 2 bases, J lost 3 bases, and 14 bases lay in between. The CDR3 covers 15 residues.

Comment on this clone: Other DNA sequences of this sample code for an identical CDR3. V is TRBV18 and J is TRBJ1-2; 9 bases are a match to TRBD1. The V segment lost 4 bases and the J segment 6 bases; nucleotides outside the gene matches: 3. This CDR3 comprises 13 residues. CDR1 is KGHSH and CDR2 is LQKENI in the germline V gene. The CDR3 DNA follows: TGTGCCAGCTCACAGGGACAGGGAGATGGCTACACCTTC. It encodes CASSQGQGDGYTF.

CDR3 in amino acids: CASSQDGGDSPLHF. The CDR3 bases are TGCGCCAGCAGCCAAGATGGGGGGGACTCACCCCTCCACTTT. This sequence joins TRBV4-3 and TRBJ1-6; possible D gene TRBD1, 5 bases. The V end was cut by 0 bases, the J end by 10 bases, with 10 bases between. Looked up from germline, CDR1 is LGHNA and CDR2 is YSLEER. This CDR3 has 14 amino acids.

The CDR3 protein is CATSSRPMGGQPQHF. In DNA, the CDR3 is TGTGCCACCAGCAGCCGGCCCATGGGGGGTCAGCCCCAGCATTTT. The rearrangement joins TRBV15 to TRBJ1-5; tentative D call: TRBD1 (5 bases). The germline V gene encodes CDR1 LNHNV and CDR2 YYDKDF (reference sequence). The V end was cut by 3 bases, the J end by 6 bases, with 15 bases between. CDR3 length equals 15 residues.

This clone was detected only a few times. This chain connects TRBV28 to TRBJ2-1; the match to TRBD1 covers 9 bases. Trimming took 5 bases from V and 6 from J; bases not matched to a gene: 8. CDR3 size: 15 residues. Germline CDR1 is MDHEN and CDR2 is SYDVKM. CDR3: CASSLPGQGGNEQFF. In nucleotides, the CDR3 is TGTGCCAGCAGTCTTCCGGGACAGGGAGGCAATGAGCAGTTCTTC.

This clone was counted between two and nine times. The genes are TRBV5-4 and TRBJ1-2, with 7 bases fitting TRBD1. Germline loops: CDR1 SGHNT, CDR2 YYREEE (reference sequence). The CDR3 contains 14 residues. After removal of 5 bases from V and 4 bases from J, the junction contained 8 bases not matched to a gene. This CDR3 is CASRARDRVYGYTF. CDR3 coding DNA: TGTGCCAGCAGAGCTCGGGACAGAGTCTATGGCTACACCTTC.

The chain has TRBV6-6 and TRBJ2-7, with D possibly matching TRBD1 (5 bases). Trimming cost V 7 bases and J 5 bases, with 15 bases left between them. Germline V gene data show CDR1 as MNHNY and CDR2 as SVGAGI (reference sequence). The CDR3 runs 13 residues. CDR3 DNA: TGTGCCAGCAAGCCAGGGCAGGGCGACGAGCAGTACTTC. Amino acids: CASKPGQGDEQYF.

The rearrangement uses TRBV29-1 and TRBJ2-5; 10 bases align to TRBD1. TRBJ2-7 matches the DNA end more closely, so the J call is doubtful. The germline V gene encodes CDR1 SQVTM and CDR2 ANQGSEA. This CDR3 contains 13 residues. CDR3 nucleotides: TGCAGCGTGCCGGGACAGGGGTTCTACGAGCAGTACTTC. This translates into CSVPGQGFYEQYF.

This clone was seen a handful of times. The chain has TRBV7-8 and TRBJ2-7, with 7 bases matching TRBD1. CDR1 SGHVS and CDR2 FQNEAQ come from the germline V gene. The CDR3 runs 13 residues. Trimming removed 5 bases from V and 7 bases from J; junction bases left unmatched: 8. In DNA form, the CDR3 reads TGTGCCAGCAGCCCTTCGACAGGGTGGGAGCAGTACTTC. Protein: CASSPSTGWEQYF.

This clone has only a few counts. The genes are TRBV15 and TRBJ2-7; D perhaps matches TRBD1 (6 bases). CDR1 is LNHNV, CDR2 YYDKDF, per germline (reference sequence). Trimming pared 5 bases from V and 3 bases from J, leaving 17 bases between. There are 15 residues in the CDR3. For the CDR3, the DNA is TGTGCCACCAGCGGATTGCCGGGACACATCTACGAGCAGTACTTC. It translates to CATSGLPGHIYEQYF.

In its sample, this clone was seen a few times. This chain links TRBV2 with TRBJ2-5; 12 bases are a match to TRBD2. Germline loops: CDR1 SNHLY, CDR2 FYNNEI. J gave up 2 bases and V 7 bases, and 5 bases lay outside the gene matches. The CDR3 totals 15 residues. The CDR3: CASNRLAGDQETQYF. CDR3 bases: TGTGCCAGCAACCGACTAGCGGGAGATCAAGAGACCCAGTACTTC.

This chain links TRBV7-8 with TRBJ2-1; 9 bases match TRBD1. V lost 3 bases, J lost 1 base, and 4 bases stayed unmatched. The CDR3 has 16 residues. From germline, CDR1 is SGHVS and CDR2 FQNEAQ. The CDR3 DNA follows: TGTGCCAGCAGCTTGCGGACAGGGGCTTCCTACAATGAGCAGTTCTTC. This encodes CASSLRTGASYNEQFF.

V usage is TRBV5-1 and J usage is TRBJ2-5; 7 bases are shared with TRBD2. The CDR3 sequence is 15 residues long. V shed 4 bases, J shed 5 bases, and the junction held 11 bases outside the gene matches. Germline-derived CDR1 and CDR2 are SGHRS and YFSETQ. The CDR3 DNA reads as TGCGCCAGCAGCCCTACTAGCGCCTCTCAGGAGACCCAGTACTTC. Its protein is CASSPTSASQETQYF.

The CDR3 is CASSLDRGVAFF. CDR3 bases: TGTGCCAGCAGCTTAGACAGGGGGGTAGCTTTCTTT. The V call is TRBV5-4, the J call TRBJ1-1; 9 bases map to TRBD1. The V and J ends lost 2 bases and 10 bases, in that order; junction bases with no gene match: 3. The CDR3 extends over 12 amino acids. CDR1 is SGHNT and CDR2 is YYREEE in the germline V gene (reference sequence).